The 16 T cell receptor beta chains given below trace back to one sample, sequenced in a study of molecular identifiers for immune sequencing clone quantification. Each CDR3 protein is one row after TCRdb ran MiXCR on the PCR reads. In the table there are just under 650,000 distinct CDR3 sequences, about 20% of which are singletons. What was sequenced was naive CD8+ T cells from blood, with Jurkat cell RNA spiked in. Stated subset: FACS-sorted CD8+CD4-CCR7+CD45RA+ naive T cells. These receptors came from a human donor in good health. Some libraries in this study had Jurkat cell RNA spiked in.

This clonotype was counted many times. V and J are TRBV4-1 and TRBJ2-1; tentative D call: TRBD1 (6 bases). The CDR3 extends over 15 amino acids. CDR1 is MGHRA and CDR2 is YSYEKL in the germline V gene. V shed 3 bases and J shed 7 bases, with 16 bases lying between them. The CDR3 region is CASSQRDTGWNEQFF. DNA for the CDR3: TGCGCCAGCAGCCAGAGGGATACAGGGTGGAATGAGCAGTTCTTC.

The V and J genes are TRBV7-9 and TRBJ1-4, with D perhaps matching TRBD1 (5 bases). There are 18 residues in the CDR3. V was clipped by 5 bases and J by 0 bases, with 19 bases between them. From germline, CDR1 is SEHNR and CDR2 FQNEAQ (reference sequence). As DNA, the CDR3 is TGTGCCAGCAGCCATCTCACAGGATCTAGTGCAACTAATGAAAAACTGTTTTTT. This sequence encodes CASSHLTGSSATNEKLFF.

The rearrangement links TRBV13 to TRBJ1-1, with D hard to call. From germline, CDR1 is PRHDT and CDR2 FYEKMQ (reference sequence). The length of the CDR3 is 13 residues. Trimming cost V 1 base and J 8 bases, with 11 bases left between them. As DNA, the CDR3 is TGTGCCAGCAGCTTAGTTCGCGTCAGCGAAGCTTTCTTT. Its protein is CASSLVRVSEAFF.

The CDR3 loop is CASSWTGTGEYEQYF. DNA of the CDR3: TGTGCCAGCAGTTGGACCGGGACAGGGGAATACGAGCAGTACTTC. V and J are TRBV27 and TRBJ2-7; 10 bases are shared with TRBD1. The V and J ends lost 4 bases and 4 bases, in that order; junction bases with no gene match: 7. CDR3 length: 15 amino acids. Germline V gives CDR1 MNHEY, CDR2 SMNVEV (reference sequence).

Many counts were recorded for this clonotype. This chain links TRBV20-1 with TRBJ2-1; D gene ambiguous. Germline V CDR1 and CDR2: DFQATT, SNEGSKA (reference sequence). Trimming removed 4 bases at V and 7 bases at J, with 8 bases between. The CDR3 extends over 11 amino acids. The CDR3 DNA follows: TGCAGTGCTAAGACATTGAATGAGCAGTTCTTC. This translates into CSAKTLNEQFF.

This clonotype was detected many times. The gene calls are TRBV10-3 and TRBJ1-1; D unresolved. Trimming took 7 bases from V and 4 from J, leaving 7 bases between them. The CDR3 runs 11 residues. Per germline, CDR1 ENHRY and CDR2 SYGVKD. CDR3 nucleotides: TGTGCCATCAATAGCGGCACTGAAGCTTTCTTT. Protein: CAINSGTEAFF.

In its sample, this clonotype was seen many times. The chain joins TRBV4-1 to TRBJ1-6, with 10 bases identical to TRBD1. Germline V CDR1 and CDR2: MGHRA, YSYEKL. The CDR3 has 15 residues. After removal of 1 base from V and 14 bases from J, the junction contained 8 bases not matched to a gene. Written as DNA, the CDR3 is TGCGCCAGCAGCCAAGGAGGACAGGGGGTCTTGGCCCTCCACTTT. Its translation: CASSQGGQGVLALHF.

This clonotype was recorded at least ten times. The chain links TRBV12-3 or TRBV12-4 to TRBJ1-2, with 7 bases lining up with TRBD1. Trimming removed 5 bases from V and 0 bases from J; junction bases left unmatched: 9. CDR3 length equals 16 residues. CDR3 sequence reads: CASSPDRASSNYGYTF. CDR3 DNA: TGTGCCAGCAGTCCTGACAGGGCGTCTTCTAACTATGGCTACACCTTC.

This chain uses TRBV9 with TRBJ1-2; D uncertain. CDR3 length: 14 residues. CDR1 SGDLS and CDR2 YYNGEE come from the germline V gene. Trimming cost V 0 bases and J 2 bases, with 8 bases left between them. The CDR3: CASSVGGSNYGYTF. CDR3 DNA sequence: TGTGCCAGCAGCGTAGGCGGCAGCAACTATGGCTACACCTTC.

As to this clonotype: At one of its ends the junction is not consistent with the germline gene, which may arise from a read error. This chain uses TRBV18 with TRBJ1-1; D ambiguous. The CDR3 runs to 16 residues. The germline CDR1 and CDR2 sequences are KGHSH and LQKENI. CDR3 residues: CAGSPPWIGLNTEAFF. As DNA, the CDR3 is TGTGCCGGCTCACCACCGTGGATAGGATTGAACACTGAAGCTTTCTTT.

In its sample, this clonotype was seen many times. This chain joins TRBV7-9 and TRBJ2-7, with 7 nucleotides matching TRBD1. There are 13 residues in the CDR3. Looked up from germline, CDR1 is SEHNR and CDR2 is FQNEAQ (reference sequence). Unmatched junction bases numbered 3, after V lost 4 bases and J lost 3 bases. Here the CDR3 reads CASSWDSDYEQYF. The CDR3 coding sequence is TGTGCCAGCAGCTGGGACAGCGACTACGAGCAGTACTTC.

This clonotype appeared a few times. The gene calls are TRBV24-1 and TRBJ2-3, with D possibly matching TRBD2 (6 bases). Germline CDR1 KGHDR, CDR2 SFDVKD. This CDR3 spans 17 amino acids. V lost 5 bases to trimming and J lost 5 bases, with 22 bases between them. For the CDR3, the DNA is TGTGCCACCAGTGCCCCTTTGGGGGGTGGGGTCGAAGATACGCAGTATTTT. It specifies CATSAPLGGGVEDTQYF.

This clonotype was picked up many times. The chain joins TRBV7-9 to TRBJ2-3; a possible D gene is TRBD2 (7 bases). Trimming pared 5 bases from V and 4 bases from J, leaving 13 bases between. The CDR3 is 14 residues long. Per the germline V gene, CDR1 is SEHNR and CDR2 is FQNEAQ (reference sequence). CDR3 coding DNA: TGTGCCAGCAGCCAAGAAGGGGGGGCAGATACGCAGTATTTT. It specifies CASSQEGGADTQYF.

The table lists this clonotype with many counts. The chain couples TRBV23-1 to TRBJ1-4; a weak D match, TRBD1 (5 bases). TRBV23-1 is labeled an ORF, and its function is uncertain. Deletions cut 3 bases from V and 0 bases from J, with 11 bases between. The CDR3 sequence is 16 residues long. The chain's CDR3 is CASSHLDTATNEKLFF. CDR3 in DNA: TGCGCCAGCAGTCACCTGGACACCGCAACTAATGAAAAACTGTTTTTT.

This clonotype has a count of ten or more. The chain employs TRBV7-3 and TRBJ2-2; D may be TRBD2 (6 bases). This CDR3 contains 16 residues. Germline V lookup: CDR1 SGHTA, CDR2 FQGTGA. Trimming cost V 1 base and J 1 base, with 10 bases left between them. The DNA for the CDR3 is TGTGCCAGCAGCTTAATAAGGCGGGAGAACACCGGGGAGCTGTTTTTT. Protein: CASSLIRRENTGELFF.

At least ten counts were recorded for this clonotype. The chain carries TRBV27 and TRBJ2-3; D not certain. Germline CDR1 and CDR2: MNHEY and SMNVEV (reference sequence). Deletions cut 2 bases from V and 4 bases from J, with 10 bases between. CDR3 size: 14 residues. The CDR3 spells CASSLGPSPDTQYF. In nucleotides, the CDR3 is TGTGCCAGCAGTTTAGGACCATCCCCAGATACGCAGTATTTT.